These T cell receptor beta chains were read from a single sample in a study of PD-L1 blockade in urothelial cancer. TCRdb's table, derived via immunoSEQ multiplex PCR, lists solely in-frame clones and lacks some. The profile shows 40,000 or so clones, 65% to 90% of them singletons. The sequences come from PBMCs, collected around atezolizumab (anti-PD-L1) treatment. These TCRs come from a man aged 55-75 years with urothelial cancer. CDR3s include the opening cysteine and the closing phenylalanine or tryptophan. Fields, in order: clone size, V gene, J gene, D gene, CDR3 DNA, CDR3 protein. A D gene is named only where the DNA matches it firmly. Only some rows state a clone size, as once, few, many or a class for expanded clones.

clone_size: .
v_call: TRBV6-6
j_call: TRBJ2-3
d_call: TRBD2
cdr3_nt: TGTGCCAGCAGTCTCTCTAGCGGGGGCCCAGATACGCAGTATTTT
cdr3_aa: CASSLSSGGPDTQYF

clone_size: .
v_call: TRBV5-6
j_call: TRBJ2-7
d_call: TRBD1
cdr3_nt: TGTGCCAGCAGCCAGACAGGGGGGACCTACGAGCAGTACTTC
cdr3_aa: CASSQTGGTYEQYF

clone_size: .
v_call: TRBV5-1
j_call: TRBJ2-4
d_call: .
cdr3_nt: TGCGCCAGCAGCTTGGAAGGGGGGAGGGGAGACATTCAGTACTTC
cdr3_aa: CASSLEGGRGDIQYF

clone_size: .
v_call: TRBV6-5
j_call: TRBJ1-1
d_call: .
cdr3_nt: TGTGCCAGCAGACAGGTTGGGGCAGATAACACTGAAGCTTTCTTT
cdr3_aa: CASRQVGADNTEAFF

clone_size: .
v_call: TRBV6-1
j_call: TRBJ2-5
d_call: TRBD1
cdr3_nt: TGTGCCAGCAGGTCCCAACCGGGACAGCAAGAGACCCAGTACTTC
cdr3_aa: CASRSQPGQQETQYF

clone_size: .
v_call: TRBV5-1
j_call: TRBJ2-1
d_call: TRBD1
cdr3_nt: TGCGCCAGCAGCATAGACAGGGGTCCCTACAATGAGCAGTTCTTC
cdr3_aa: CASSIDRGPYNEQFF

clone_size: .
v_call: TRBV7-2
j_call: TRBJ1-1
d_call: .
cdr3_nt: TGTGCCAGCAGCTCCTCGGGGAACACTGAAGCTTTCTTT
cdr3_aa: CASSSSGNTEAFF

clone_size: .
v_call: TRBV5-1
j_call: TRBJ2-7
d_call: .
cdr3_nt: TGCGCCAGCAAAGCCTCGGCCGGGACACACTCCTACGAGCAGTACTTC
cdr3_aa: CASKASAGTHSYEQYF

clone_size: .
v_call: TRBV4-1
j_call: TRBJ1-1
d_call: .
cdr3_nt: TGCGCCAGCAGCCAGGCCACGGGGAGGGGGACCCGTGAAGCTTTCTTT
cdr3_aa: CASSQATGRGTREAFF

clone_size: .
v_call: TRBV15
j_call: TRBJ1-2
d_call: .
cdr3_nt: TGTGCCACCAGCAGAGATTCGACCGCCAGTCTGAGGGGCTACACCTTC
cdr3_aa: CATSRDSTASLRGYTF

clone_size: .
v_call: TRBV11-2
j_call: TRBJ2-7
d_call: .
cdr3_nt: TGTGCCAGCAGCCCTGGGGGGGGGCCCCTCGGGCAGTACTTC
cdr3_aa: CASSPGGGPLGQYF

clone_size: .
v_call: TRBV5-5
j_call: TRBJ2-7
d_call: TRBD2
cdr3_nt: TGTGCCAGCAGCGCCGTTGGGAGGGAGTACTTC
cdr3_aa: CASSAVGREYF

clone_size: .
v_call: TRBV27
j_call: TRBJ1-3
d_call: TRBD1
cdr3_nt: TGTGCCAGCAGTTTAACCGGGACAGACTCTGGAAACACCATATATTTT
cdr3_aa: CASSLTGTDSGNTIYF

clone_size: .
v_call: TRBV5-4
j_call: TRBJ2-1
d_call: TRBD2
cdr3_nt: TGTGCCAGCAGCTTGGGGGCTTCTTTAGCGGGGGGGCCCAGAGAGCAGTTCTTC
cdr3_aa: CASSLGASLAGGPREQFF

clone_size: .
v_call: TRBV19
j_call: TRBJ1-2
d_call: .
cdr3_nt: TGTGCCAGTAGTATGGACAGAGACTATGGCTACACCTTC
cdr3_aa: CASSMDRDYGYTF

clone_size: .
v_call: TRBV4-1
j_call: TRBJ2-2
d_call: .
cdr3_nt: TGCGCCAGCAGCCAAGCCGCAGGTGGCAGGGACACCGGGGAGCTGTTTTTT
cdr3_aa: CASSQAAGGRDTGELFF

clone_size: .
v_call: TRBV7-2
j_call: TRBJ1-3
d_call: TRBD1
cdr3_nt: TGTGCCAGCAGCCGAGACAGGGGGCAGGAAAACACCATATATTTT
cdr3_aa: CASSRDRGQENTIYF

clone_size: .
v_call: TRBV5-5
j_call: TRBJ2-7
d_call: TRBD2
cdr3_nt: TGTGCCAGCAGCCAACCGGGACTAGTCTTCTACGAGCAGTACTTC
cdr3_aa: CASSQPGLVFYEQYF

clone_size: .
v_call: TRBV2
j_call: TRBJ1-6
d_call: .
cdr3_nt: TGTGCCGGGGGGGCGGGGGTTAATTCACCCCTCCACTTT
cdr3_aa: CAGGAGVNSPLHF

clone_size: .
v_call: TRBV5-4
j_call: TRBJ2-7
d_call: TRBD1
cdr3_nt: TGTGCCAGCAGCTTGAGTGGGACAGGGCCGTACGAGCAGTACTTC
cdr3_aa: CASSLSGTGPYEQYF

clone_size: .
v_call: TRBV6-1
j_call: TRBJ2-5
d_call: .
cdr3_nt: TGTGCCAGCAGTGAAGTCAGAGCGGAGACCCAGTACTTC
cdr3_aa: CASSEVRAETQYF

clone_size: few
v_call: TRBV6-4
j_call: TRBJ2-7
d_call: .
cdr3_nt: TGTGCCAGCAACACAACAACCCGACACCACCTTATCTCCTACGAGCAGTACTTC
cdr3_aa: CASNTTTRHHLISYEQYF

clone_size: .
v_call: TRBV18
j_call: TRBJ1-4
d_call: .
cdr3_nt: TGTGCCAGCTCACCAGTGGCAGGAGGGAAGGAAAAACTGTTTTTT
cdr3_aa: CASSPVAGGKEKLFF

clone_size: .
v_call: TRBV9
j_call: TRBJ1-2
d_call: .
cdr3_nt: TGTGCCAGCAGCGTAGACACAGGAAACTATGGCTACACCTTC
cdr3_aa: CASSVDTGNYGYTF

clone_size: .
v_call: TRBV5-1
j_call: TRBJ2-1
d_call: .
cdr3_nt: TGCGCCAGCAGCTTGGAAGGGAGCCGACGCAATGAGCAGTTCTTC
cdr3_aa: CASSLEGSRRNEQFF

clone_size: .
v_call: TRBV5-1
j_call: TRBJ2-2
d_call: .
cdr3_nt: TGCGCCAGCAGCTTGATCGAGTCAGGGAAGGGCGGGGAGCTGTTTTTT
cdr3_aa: CASSLIESGKGGELFF

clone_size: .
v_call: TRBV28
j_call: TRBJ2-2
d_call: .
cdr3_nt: TGTGCCAGCAGCCCTCCAGGCTTAAACACCGGGGAGCTGTTTTTT
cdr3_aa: CASSPPGLNTGELFF

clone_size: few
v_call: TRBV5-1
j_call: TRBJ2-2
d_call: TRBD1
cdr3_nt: TGCGCCAGCAGCTCCCCGGGGACAGCGAACACCGGGGAGCTGTTTTTT
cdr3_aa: CASSSPGTANTGELFF

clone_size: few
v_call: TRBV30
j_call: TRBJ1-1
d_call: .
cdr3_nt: TGTGCCTGGACCTACGATGACAGATCCACTGAAGCTTTCTTT
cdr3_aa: CAWTYDDRSTEAFF

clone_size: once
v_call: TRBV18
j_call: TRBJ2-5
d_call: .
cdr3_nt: TGTGCCAGCTCACCGGGGCAGCAAGAGACCCAGTACTTC
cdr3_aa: CASSPGQQETQYF

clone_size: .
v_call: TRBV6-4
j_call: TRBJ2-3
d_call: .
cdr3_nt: TGTGCCAGCAGTGCTCCAGGGTGGGATACGCAGTATTTT
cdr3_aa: CASSAPGWDTQYF

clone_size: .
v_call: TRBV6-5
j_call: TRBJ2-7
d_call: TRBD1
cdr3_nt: TGTGCCAGCAGTCCCGGACAGGCGACCTTCCACGAGCAGTACTTC
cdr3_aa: CASSPGQATFHEQYF